This entry lists 28 T cell receptor beta chains sequenced from one sample in a study of post-analysis software for immune sequencing data. No antigen has been assigned to these receptors. Built from TCR beta cDNA, the libraries had unique molecular identifiers in them. TCRdb itself ran the PCR reads through MiXCR, one entry per CDR3 protein. Here the sample spans about 210,000 distinct CDR3 sequences, over 25% being singletons. Study-wide points: Five or six TRBV segments, TRBV5-6, TRBV5-1 and TRBV20-1 among them, were found more frequent in patients than controls.

The sample was blood. The receptor set was obtained from a girl aged 2-17 years with multiple sclerosis.

CDR3 DNA: TGCGCCAGCAGCTTGGGGACCTCGCACGAGCAGTACTTC. Protein: CASSLGTSHEQYF. The V call is TRBV5-1, the J call TRBJ2-7; D is unresolved. V was clipped by 0 bases and J by 5 bases, with 9 bases between them. The germline gives CDR1 SGHRS, CDR2 YFSETQ. This CDR3 has 13 residues.

This clonotype has more than one count but fewer than ten. This sequence joins TRBV25-1 and TRBJ2-3; D remains ambiguous. This CDR3 region has 14 residues. CDR1 MGHDK and CDR2 SYGVNS come from the germline V gene. The V end lost 4 bases, the J end lost 4 bases, and 12 bases lay between the germline ends. The CDR3: CASSGDIGADTQYF. The DNA of the CDR3 is TGTGCCAGCAGTGGGGATATTGGTGCAGATACGCAGTATTTT.

This clonotype was detected many times. V is TRBV20-1 and J is TRBJ2-4; D might be TRBD1 (5 bases). Per the germline V gene, CDR1 is DFQATT and CDR2 is SNEGSKA (reference sequence). V gave up 6 bases and J gave up 0 bases, with 12 bases separating them. CDR3 length equals 14 residues. CDR3 bases: TGCAGTGCCCGACAGTCCGTAGCCAAAAACATTCAGTACTTC. Translating it yields CSARQSVAKNIQYF.

In its sample, this clonotype was seen many times. J is TRBJ2-7 and V is TRBV6-5; D unresolved. The length of the CDR3 is 12 residues. The germline gives CDR1 MNHEY, CDR2 SVGAGI. The ends were cut back, 5 bases at V and 6 bases at J, with 11 bases in the middle. CDR3 coding DNA: TGTGCCAGCAGTACCGGACGGCGCGAGCAGTACTTC. Translating it yields CASSTGRREQYF.

This clonotype was seen many times. V gene TRBV29-1 combines with J gene TRBJ2-7; no clear D. The CDR3 runs to 13 residues. Per the germline V gene, CDR1 is SQVTM and CDR2 is ANQGSEA. Trimming shortened V by 6 bases and J by 5 bases, and 17 bases separated the two germline ends. The DNA of the CDR3 is TGCAGCGTCGGAGACATGCAAAGGGACGAGCAGTACTTC. Protein product: CSVGDMQRDEQYF.

This clonotype was seen more than once but under ten times. This rearrangement joins TRBV2 to TRBJ1-5; possibly TRBD1 for D (5 bases). Germline V gene sequence: CDR1 SNHLY, CDR2 FYNNEI. The CDR3 consists of 15 residues. Deletions cut 6 bases from V and 0 bases from J, with 12 bases between. The CDR3 here is CASSVLGPSNQPQHF. CDR3 nucleotides: TGTGCCAGCAGCGTCTTGGGACCTAGCAATCAGCCCCAGCATTTT.

This clonotype was seen many times. This chain joins TRBV15 and TRBJ2-5; no firm D call. Between the trimmed V and J ends, which lost 0 bases and 1 base, there was a span of 12 bases. The CDR3 covers 16 residues. Germline loops: CDR1 LNHNV, CDR2 YYDKDF (reference sequence). The CDR3 region is CATSRDTEVGQETQYF. The DNA of the CDR3 is TGTGCCACCAGCAGAGATACCGAGGTGGGCCAAGAGACCCAGTACTTC. The variable domain in full, completed from reference TRBV15 and TRBJ2-5, reads DAMVIQNPRYQVTQFGKPVTLSCSQTLNHNVMYWYQQKSSQAPKLLFHYYDKDFNNEADTPDNFQSRRPNTSFCFLDIRSPGLGDTAMYLCATSRDTEVGQETQYFGPGTRLLVL.

There are many counts of this clonotype. This chain joins TRBV28 and TRBJ2-1; 7 bases fit TRBD2. The CDR3 is 14 amino acids. Trimming cost V 6 bases and J 8 bases; bases outside gene matches: 10. Per the germline V gene, CDR1 is MDHEN and CDR2 is SYDVKM. The CDR3: CASSSPGEGDEQFF. CDR3 nucleotide sequence: TGTGCCAGCAGCTCCCCCGGGGAGGGCGATGAGCAGTTCTTC.

This clonotype was picked up a small number of times. This rearrangement joins TRBV5-5 to TRBJ2-3; 8 nucleotides agree with TRBD2. Germline CDR1 reads SGHKS; CDR2 reads YYEKEE (reference sequence). Trimming removed 4 bases from V and 1 base from J; junction bases left unmatched: 8. The CDR3 loop spans 16 amino acids. The CDR3 protein is CASSPILTSGTDTQYF. The CDR3 region has the DNA TGTGCCAGCAGCCCCATTTTGACTAGCGGCACAGATACGCAGTATTTT.

This clonotype has a handful of counts. This chain uses TRBV20-1 with TRBJ1-1; D not certain. The germline V and J ends were trimmed by 5 bases and 0 bases, with 13 bases remaining between them. The CDR3 has 14 residues. Looked up from germline, CDR1 is DFQATT and CDR2 is SNEGSKA (reference sequence). For the CDR3, the DNA is TGCAGTGCTGGTGATTTGGGGATGAACACTGAAGCTTTCTTT. It encodes CSAGDLGMNTEAFF.

On this clonotype itself: It may be a read error: a sequence one base away is much more abundant. The chain employs TRBV20-1 and TRBJ1-4, with D uncertain. The CDR3 has 14 amino acids. CDR1 is DFQATT, CDR2 SNEGSKA, per germline (reference sequence). The CDR3 spells CSARDPGFGEKRFF. In nucleotides, the CDR3 is TGCAGTGCTAGAGATCCGGGTTTTGGTGAAAAACGGTTTTTT.

This clonotype was detected many times. As DNA, the CDR3 is TGTGCCAGCAGCGCCGGGACAGCGAACACTGAAGCTTTCTTT. Translated: CASSAGTANTEAFF. The chain combines TRBV7-2 with TRBJ1-1; 7 bases align to TRBD1. The CDR3 covers 14 residues. CDR1 is SGHTA, CDR2 FQGNSA, per germline. Losses at the gene ends were 5 bases for V and 1 base for J; bases not matched to a gene: 4.

This clonotype occurred many times. The chain combines TRBV12-3 or TRBV12-4 with TRBJ2-1; D is uncertain. Deletions cut 1 base from V and 7 bases from J, with 5 bases between. This CDR3 contains 12 residues. As DNA, the CDR3 is TGTGCCAGCAGTTTAGTCGGGAATGAGCAGTTCTTC. Its protein is CASSLVGNEQFF.

J is TRBJ2-5 and V is TRBV12-3 or TRBV12-4; D is undetermined. Trimming left V 5 bases short and J 5 bases short, with 18 bases between. This CDR3 is 15 amino acids long. The CDR3, as DNA: TGTGCCAGCAGTGTGGTTCCAACGAATGCGGAGACCCAGTACTTC. This gives the protein CASSVVPTNAETQYF.

This clonotype was observed many times. This chain uses TRBV5-1 with TRBJ2-3; the D is unclear. The CDR3 has 12 amino acids. CDR1 and CDR2 from the germline V gene are SGHRS and YFSETQ. Trimming cost V 4 bases and J 3 bases, with 6 bases left between them. DNA for the CDR3: TGCGCCAGCAGCAACCTGACAGATACGCAGTATTTT. It specifies CASSNLTDTQYF.

Here the CDR3 DNA reads TGTGCCAGCAGATCCCTCGGACAGGGGACCTCGAGCACTGAAGCTTTCTTT. This codes for CASRSLGQGTSSTEAFF. The J gene is TRBJ1-1, the V gene TRBV28, with 9 bases matching TRBD1. The germline CDR1 and CDR2 sequences are MDHEN and SYDVKM. This CDR3 contains 17 residues. Trimming removed 6 bases from V and 4 bases from J; junction bases left unmatched: 15.

This clonotype was counted at least ten times. V is TRBV29-1 and J is TRBJ2-5; 8 bases align to TRBD1. V was pared by 4 bases and J by 6 bases, with 4 bases of the junction left unmatched. The CDR3 contains 12 residues. Germline CDR1 is SQVTM and CDR2 is ANQGSEA. CDR3 in amino acids: CSVVGTGQTQYF. As DNA, the CDR3 is TGCAGCGTTGTTGGGACAGGCCAGACCCAGTACTTC.

This clonotype was detected ten times or more. The chain employs TRBV5-1 and TRBJ2-1; D possibly corresponds to TRBD2 (5 bases). Germline-derived CDR1 and CDR2 are SGHRS and YFSETQ. Trimming took 5 bases from V and 7 from J, leaving 7 bases between them. CDR3 length: 11 amino acids. The CDR3 reads CASRAVNEQFF. CDR3 DNA sequence: TGCGCCAGCAGAGCGGTAAATGAGCAGTTCTTC.

This clonotype turned up a few times. With a much larger clone just one base away, this may be a read error. The chain has TRBV5-1 and TRBJ2-7; a possible D gene is TRBD2 (6 bases). Germline lookup yields CDR1 SGHRS and CDR2 YFSETQ. The V end was cut by 0 bases, the J end by 7 bases, with 17 bases between. The CDR3 runs to 15 residues. The CDR3, as DNA: TGCGCCAGCAGCTTGGAGGAGGGCCTTATGAATGAGCAGTACTTC. It codes for CASSLEEGLMNEQYF.

The genes are TRBV5-1 and TRBJ1-1; D gene ambiguous. Trimming stripped 4 bases from V and 4 bases from J, with 14 bases between. Germline V CDR1 and CDR2: SGHRS, YFSETQ. The CDR3 runs 14 residues. Written as DNA, the CDR3 is TGCGCCAGCAGCCCCCGGCAGGTCGGCACTGAAGCTTTCTTT. Translation: CASSPRQVGTEAFF.

This clonotype has a count of ten or more. This chain uses TRBV20-1 with TRBJ1-2; TRBD1 aligns across 11 bases. Germline V gene lookup returns CDR1 DFQATT and CDR2 SNEGSKA (reference sequence). This CDR3 has 17 amino acids. CDR3 nucleotide sequence: TGCAGACCCCTAATCGGGGGGACAGGGGGTTTGGCGGACGGCTACACCTTC. Translated: CRPLIGGTGGLADGYTF.

This clonotype was counted many times. The chain is built from TRBV6-5 and TRBJ1-2; D unclear. V was shortened by 5 bases and J by 3 bases, with 10 bases between the two germline ends. This CDR3 has 13 amino acids. Germline V gene sequence: CDR1 MNHEY, CDR2 SVGAGI. The CDR3 loop reads CASSPEWDYGYTF. For the CDR3, the DNA is TGTGCCAGCAGTCCCGAGTGGGACTATGGCTACACCTTC.

The V gene is TRBV20-1, the J gene TRBJ2-5, with 9 bases identical to TRBD2. CDR1 is DFQATT and CDR2 is SNEGSKA in the germline V gene (reference sequence). The CDR3 sequence is 13 residues long. V dropped 0 bases and J dropped 10; count of bases not matched to a gene: 6. The chain's CDR3 is CSAREAGGLGQYF. CDR3 in DNA: TGCAGTGCTAGAGAGGCGGGAGGGCTCGGCCAGTACTTC.

The chain has TRBV20-1 and TRBJ1-1; tentative D call: TRBD1 (5 bases). From germline, CDR1 is DFQATT and CDR2 SNEGSKA (reference sequence). V lost 0 bases to trimming and J lost 4 bases, with 12 bases between them. The CDR3 totals 14 residues. Here the CDR3 reads CSAREPGMRTEAFF. CDR3 DNA: TGCAGTGCTAGAGAACCAGGGATGCGCACTGAAGCTTTCTTT.

This clonotype was recorded a few times. The chain couples TRBV5-1 to TRBJ1-1; D not certain. The CDR3 runs to 13 residues. The V gene's germline CDR1 is SGHRS and CDR2 YFSETQ. V lost 0 bases and J lost 7, with 10 bases in between. The CDR3 DNA is TGCGCCAGCAGCTTGGGGACGGATAATGAAGCTTTCTTT. As protein: CASSLGTDNEAFF.

The CDR3 reads CASSQRDRAEKLFF. The DNA for the CDR3 is TGTGCCAGCAGCCAAAGGGACAGGGCGGAAAAACTGTTTTTT. The J gene is TRBJ1-4, the V gene TRBV3-1, with TRBD1 identical over 9 bases. V lost 2 bases, J lost 8 bases, and 3 bases stayed unmatched. The CDR3 extends over 14 amino acids. Germline CDR1 reads LGHDT; CDR2 reads YNNKEL (reference sequence). The full variable domain, with the rest looked up from reference TRBV3-1 and TRBJ1-4, is DTAVSQTPKYLVTQMGNDKSIKCEQNLGHDTMYWYKQDSKKFLKIMFSYNNKELIINETVPNRFSPKSPDKAHLNLHINSLELGDSAVYFCASSQRDRAEKLFFGSGTQLSVL.

This clonotype has just a few counts. This rearrangement joins TRBV27 to TRBJ1-6; 8 bases are shared with TRBD1. The V gene end was trimmed by 4 bases and the J gene end by 2 bases; junction bases not matched to a gene: 7. CDR1 and CDR2 (germline): MNHEY, SMNVEV (reference sequence). This CDR3 is 17 amino acids long. The CDR3 nucleotides read TGTGCCAGCAGTTATTCGGCAGGGGGCCCCTATAATTCACCCCTCCACTTT. Translation: CASSYSAGGPYNSPLHF.

The chain has TRBV29-1 and TRBJ2-3; D unclear. This CDR3 comprises 14 residues. V lost 4 bases, J lost 6 bases, and 17 bases lay in between. Per germline, CDR1 SQVTM and CDR2 ANQGSEA. In nucleotides, the CDR3 is TGCAGCGTTGCGAAAGCTACTCGGGTGGATACGCAGTATTTT. Amino acid sequence: CSVAKATRVDTQYF.